This note documents a single T cell receptor (beta chain) sequence. The sample belongs to a study of shared clonotypes between healthy human individuals. The CDR3 has 18 residues. Germline CDR1 is SGHKS and CDR2 is YYEKEE (reference sequence). V lost 4 bases, J lost 2 bases, and 5 bases stayed unmatched. Assay used: immunoSEQ multiplex PCR; TCRdb lists only in-frame clones, some missing. The table has over a million clones, approximately 98.5% seen once. This chain links TRBV5-5 with TRBJ2-6; 14 bases are a match to TRBD2. The sample comprised naive CD4+ T cells sorted from blood. Subset meaning: CD45RA+ positively selected. This TCR was recovered from a man in his thirties or forties in good health. CDR3 sequence (DNA): TGTGCCAGCAGCGTGGGGACTAGCGGGAGAGCTGGGGCCAACGTCCTGACTTTC. Protein product: CASSVGTSGRAGANVLTF.